This T cell receptor beta chain was profiled in a study of blood T cell repertoires in COVID-19. This clone was seen a few times. Data came from immunoSEQ multiplex PCR; TCRdb stores just in-frame clones and leaves some out. The sample has a few hundred thousand clones; approximately 83% are singletons. CDR3 length: 12 amino acids. V lost 5 bases to trimming and J lost 6 bases, with 9 bases between them. The V gene's germline CDR1 is SEHNR and CDR2 FQNEAQ (reference sequence). The sequence derives from a woman aged 50 to 60 who had recovered from COVID-19. Sequenced: PBMCs or T cells enriched from blood (not recorded which). The chain combines TRBV7-9 with TRBJ2-3; D perhaps matches TRBD1 (5 bases). The DNA of the CDR3 is TGTGCCAGCAGCCTGAGACAGGATACGCAGTATTTT. Translated: CASSLRQDTQYF.